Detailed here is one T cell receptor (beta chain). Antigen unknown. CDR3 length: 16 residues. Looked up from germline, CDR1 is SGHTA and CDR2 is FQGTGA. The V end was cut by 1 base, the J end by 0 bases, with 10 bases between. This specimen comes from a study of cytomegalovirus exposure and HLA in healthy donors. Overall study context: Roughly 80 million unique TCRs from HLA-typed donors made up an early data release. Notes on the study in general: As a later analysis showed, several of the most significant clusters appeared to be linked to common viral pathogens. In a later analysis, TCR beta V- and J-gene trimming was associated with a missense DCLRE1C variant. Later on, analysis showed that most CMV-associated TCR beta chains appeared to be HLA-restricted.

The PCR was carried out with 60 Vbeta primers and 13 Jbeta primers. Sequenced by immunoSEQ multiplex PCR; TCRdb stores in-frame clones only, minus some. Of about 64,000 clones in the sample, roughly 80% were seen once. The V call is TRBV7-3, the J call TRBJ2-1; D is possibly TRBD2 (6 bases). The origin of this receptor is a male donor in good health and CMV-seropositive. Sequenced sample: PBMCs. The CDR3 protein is CASSLIAESSYNEQFF. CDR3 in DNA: TGTGCCAGCAGCTTAATAGCGGAGAGCTCCTACAATGAGCAGTTCTTC.